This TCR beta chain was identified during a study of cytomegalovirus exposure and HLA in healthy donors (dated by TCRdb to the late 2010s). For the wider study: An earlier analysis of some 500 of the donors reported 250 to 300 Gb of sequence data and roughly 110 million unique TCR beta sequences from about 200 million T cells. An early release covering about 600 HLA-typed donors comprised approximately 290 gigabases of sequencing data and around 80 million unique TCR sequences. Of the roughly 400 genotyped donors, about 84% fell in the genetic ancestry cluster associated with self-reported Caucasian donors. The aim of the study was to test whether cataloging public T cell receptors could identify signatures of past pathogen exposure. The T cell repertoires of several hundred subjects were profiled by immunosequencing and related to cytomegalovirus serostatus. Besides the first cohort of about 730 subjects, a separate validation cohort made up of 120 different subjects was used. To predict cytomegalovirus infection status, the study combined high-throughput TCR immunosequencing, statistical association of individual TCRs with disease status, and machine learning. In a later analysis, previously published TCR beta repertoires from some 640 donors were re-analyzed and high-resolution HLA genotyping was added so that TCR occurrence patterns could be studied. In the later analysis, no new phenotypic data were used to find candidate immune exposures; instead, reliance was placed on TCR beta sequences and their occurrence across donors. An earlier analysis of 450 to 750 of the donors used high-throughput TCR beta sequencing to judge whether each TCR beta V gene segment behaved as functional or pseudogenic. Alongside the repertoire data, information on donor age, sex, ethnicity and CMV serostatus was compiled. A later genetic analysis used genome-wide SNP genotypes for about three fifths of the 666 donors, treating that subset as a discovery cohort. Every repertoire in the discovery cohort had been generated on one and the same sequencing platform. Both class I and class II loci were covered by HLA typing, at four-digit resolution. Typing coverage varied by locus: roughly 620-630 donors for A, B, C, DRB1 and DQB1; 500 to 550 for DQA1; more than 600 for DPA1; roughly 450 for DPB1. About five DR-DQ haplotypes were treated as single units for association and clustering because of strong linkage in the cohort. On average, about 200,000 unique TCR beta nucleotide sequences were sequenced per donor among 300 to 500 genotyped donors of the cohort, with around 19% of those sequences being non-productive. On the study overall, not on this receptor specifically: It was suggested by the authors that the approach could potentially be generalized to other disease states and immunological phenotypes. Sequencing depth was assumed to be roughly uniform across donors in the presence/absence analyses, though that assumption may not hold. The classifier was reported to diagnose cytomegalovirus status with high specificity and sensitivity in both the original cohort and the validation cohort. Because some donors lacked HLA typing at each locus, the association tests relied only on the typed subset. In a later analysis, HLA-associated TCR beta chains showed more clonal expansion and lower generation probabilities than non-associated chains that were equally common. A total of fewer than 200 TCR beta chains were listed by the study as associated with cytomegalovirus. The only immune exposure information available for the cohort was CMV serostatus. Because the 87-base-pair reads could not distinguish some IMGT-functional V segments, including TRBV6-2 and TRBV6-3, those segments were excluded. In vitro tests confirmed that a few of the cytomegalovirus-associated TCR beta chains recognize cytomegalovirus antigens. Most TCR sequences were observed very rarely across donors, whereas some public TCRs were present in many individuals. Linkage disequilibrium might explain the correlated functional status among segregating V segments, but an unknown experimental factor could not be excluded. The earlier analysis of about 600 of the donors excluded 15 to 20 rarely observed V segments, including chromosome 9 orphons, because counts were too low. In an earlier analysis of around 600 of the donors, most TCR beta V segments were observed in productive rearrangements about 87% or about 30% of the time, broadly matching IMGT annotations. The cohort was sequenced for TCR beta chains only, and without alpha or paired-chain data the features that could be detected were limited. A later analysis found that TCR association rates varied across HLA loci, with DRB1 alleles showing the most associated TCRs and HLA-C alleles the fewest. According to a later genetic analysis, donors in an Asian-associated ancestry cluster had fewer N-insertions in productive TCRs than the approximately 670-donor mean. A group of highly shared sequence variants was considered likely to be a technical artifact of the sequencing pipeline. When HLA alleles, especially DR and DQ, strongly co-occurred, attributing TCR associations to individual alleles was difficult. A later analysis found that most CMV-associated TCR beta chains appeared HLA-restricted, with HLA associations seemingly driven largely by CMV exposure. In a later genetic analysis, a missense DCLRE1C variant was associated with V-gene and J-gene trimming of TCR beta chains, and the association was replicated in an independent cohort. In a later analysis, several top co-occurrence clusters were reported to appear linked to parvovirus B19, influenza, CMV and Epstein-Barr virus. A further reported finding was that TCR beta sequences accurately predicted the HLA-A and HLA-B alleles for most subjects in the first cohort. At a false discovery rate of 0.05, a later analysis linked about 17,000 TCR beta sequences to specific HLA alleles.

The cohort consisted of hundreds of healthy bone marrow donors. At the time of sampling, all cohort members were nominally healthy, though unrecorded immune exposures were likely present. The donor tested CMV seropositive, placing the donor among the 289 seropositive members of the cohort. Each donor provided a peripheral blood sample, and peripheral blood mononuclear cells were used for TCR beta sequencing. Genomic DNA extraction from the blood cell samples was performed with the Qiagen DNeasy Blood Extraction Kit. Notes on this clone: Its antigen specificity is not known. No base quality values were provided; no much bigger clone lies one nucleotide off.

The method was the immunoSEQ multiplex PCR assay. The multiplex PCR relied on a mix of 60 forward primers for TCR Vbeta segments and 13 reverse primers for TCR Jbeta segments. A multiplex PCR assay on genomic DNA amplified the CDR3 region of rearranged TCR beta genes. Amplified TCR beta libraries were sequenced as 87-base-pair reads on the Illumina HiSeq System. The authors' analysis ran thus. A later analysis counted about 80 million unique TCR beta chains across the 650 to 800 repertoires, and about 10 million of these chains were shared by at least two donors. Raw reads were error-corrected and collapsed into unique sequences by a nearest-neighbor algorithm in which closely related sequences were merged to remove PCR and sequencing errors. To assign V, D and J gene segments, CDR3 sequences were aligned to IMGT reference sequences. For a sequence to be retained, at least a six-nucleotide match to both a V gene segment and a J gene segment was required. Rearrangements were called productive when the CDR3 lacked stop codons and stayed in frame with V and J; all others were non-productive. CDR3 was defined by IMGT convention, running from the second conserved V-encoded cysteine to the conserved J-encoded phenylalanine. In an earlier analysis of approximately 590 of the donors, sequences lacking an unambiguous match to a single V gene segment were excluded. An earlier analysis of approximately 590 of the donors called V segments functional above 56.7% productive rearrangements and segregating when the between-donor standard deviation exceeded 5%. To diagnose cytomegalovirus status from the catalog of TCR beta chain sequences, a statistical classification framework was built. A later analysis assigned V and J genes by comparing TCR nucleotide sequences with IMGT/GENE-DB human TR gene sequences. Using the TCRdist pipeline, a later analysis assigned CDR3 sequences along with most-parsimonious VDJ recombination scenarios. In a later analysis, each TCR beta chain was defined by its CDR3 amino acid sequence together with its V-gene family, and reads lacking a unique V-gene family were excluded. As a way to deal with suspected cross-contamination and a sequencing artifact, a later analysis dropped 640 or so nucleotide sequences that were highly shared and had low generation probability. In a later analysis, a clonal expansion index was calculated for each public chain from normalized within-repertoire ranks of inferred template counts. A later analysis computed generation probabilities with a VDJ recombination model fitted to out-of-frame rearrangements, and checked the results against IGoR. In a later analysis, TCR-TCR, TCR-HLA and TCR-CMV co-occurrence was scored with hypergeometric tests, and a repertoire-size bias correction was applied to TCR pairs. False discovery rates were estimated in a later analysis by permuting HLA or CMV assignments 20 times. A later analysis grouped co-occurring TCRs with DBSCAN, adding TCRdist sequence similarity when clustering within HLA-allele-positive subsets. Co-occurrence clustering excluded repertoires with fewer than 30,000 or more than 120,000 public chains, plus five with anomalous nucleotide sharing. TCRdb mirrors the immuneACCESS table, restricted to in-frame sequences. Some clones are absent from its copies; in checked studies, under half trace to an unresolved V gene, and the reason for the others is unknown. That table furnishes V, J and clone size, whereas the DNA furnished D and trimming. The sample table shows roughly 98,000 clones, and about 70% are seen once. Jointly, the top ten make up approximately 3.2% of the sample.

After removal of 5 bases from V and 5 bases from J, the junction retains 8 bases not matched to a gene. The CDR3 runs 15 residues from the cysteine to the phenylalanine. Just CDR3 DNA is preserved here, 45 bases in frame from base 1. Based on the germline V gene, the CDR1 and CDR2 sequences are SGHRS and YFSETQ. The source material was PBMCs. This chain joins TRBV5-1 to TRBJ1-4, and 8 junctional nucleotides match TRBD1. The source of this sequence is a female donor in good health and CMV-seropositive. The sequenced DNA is TGCGCCAGCAGATCTCTCCGGGACAGGAATGAAAAACTGTTTTTT. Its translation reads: CASRSLRDRNEKLFF. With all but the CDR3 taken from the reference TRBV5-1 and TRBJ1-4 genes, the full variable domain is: KAGVTQTPRYLIKTRGQQVTLSCSPISGHRSVSWYQQTPGQGLQFLFEYFSETQRNKGNFPGRFSGRQFSNSRSEMNVSTLELGDSALYLCASRSLRDRNEKLFFGSGTQLSVL.